The next 6 T cell receptor beta chains were all read from a single sample in a study of shared clonotypes between healthy human individuals. TCRdb's table, derived via immunoSEQ multiplex PCR, lists solely in-frame clones and lacks some. The sample lists roughly 2 million clones, 85% to 95% occurring once. The source material was naive CD4+ T cells sorted from blood. Subset described: CD45RA+ positively selected. These receptors were collected from a man between 18 and 29 years old in good health.

This chain's CDR3 is CASSFRGVVTNEKLFF. The DNA for the CDR3 is TGTGCCAGCAGCTTTAGGGGAGTAGTAACTAATGAAAAACTGTTTTTT. The V call is TRBV5-6, the J call TRBJ1-4; possible D gene TRBD1, 5 bases. The germline gives CDR1 SGHDT, CDR2 YYEEEE. V was trimmed by 2 bases and J by 1 base, leaving 12 bases between them. The CDR3 has 16 amino acids.

This clone occurred once. CDR3 residues: CARSLARRSSNEKLFF. CDR3 nucleotides: TGTGCCAGAAGCTTGGCCCGCCGATCAAGCAATGAAAAACTGTTTTTT. This sequence joins TRBV5-3 and TRBJ1-4; D is uncertain. TRBV5-3 is sorted into the ORF group, with uncertain function. V was cut by 0 bases and J by 5 bases, with 14 bases left in between. CDR3 length equals 16 residues.

The rearrangement joins TRBV18 to TRBJ2-4; 10 bases line up with TRBD1. V was pared by 1 base and J by 1 base, with 4 bases of the junction left unmatched. Germline lookup yields CDR1 KGHSH and CDR2 LQKENI. This CDR3 contains 17 residues. The CDR3 DNA follows: TGTGCCAGCTCACCACTACCGGGACAGGGGGCCAAAAACATTCAGTACTTC. Its translation is CASSPLPGQGAKNIQYF.

The chain combines TRBV18 with TRBJ2-1, with D uncertain. CDR1 is KGHSH, CDR2 LQKENI, per germline. V gave up 2 bases and J gave up 5 bases, with 7 bases separating them. There are 13 residues in the CDR3. CDR3: CASSPGSNNEQFF. CDR3 bases: TGTGCCAGCTCACCAGGGTCTAACAATGAGCAGTTCTTC.

The chain links TRBV6-5 to TRBJ1-2; D is unresolved. The CDR3 consists of 13 residues. Trimming removed 6 bases at V and 8 bases at J, with 16 bases between. The germline V gene has CDR1 MNHEY and CDR2 SVGAGI. For the CDR3, the DNA is TGTGCCAGCAGCCGGCGGTCTGCGGTAGGCTACACCTTC. Translating gives CASSRRSAVGYTF.

About this clone: This may be a read error, as it is one base from a much larger clone. The rearrangement joins TRBV6-6 to TRBJ2-7; 8 positions agree with TRBD2. The CDR3 consists of 13 residues. The germline CDR1 and CDR2 sequences are MNHNY and SVGAGI (reference sequence). The CDR3 DNA is TGTGCCAGCAGTAGCGGGAGCTCCTACGAGCAGTGCTTC. It is translated as CASSSGSSYEQCF.